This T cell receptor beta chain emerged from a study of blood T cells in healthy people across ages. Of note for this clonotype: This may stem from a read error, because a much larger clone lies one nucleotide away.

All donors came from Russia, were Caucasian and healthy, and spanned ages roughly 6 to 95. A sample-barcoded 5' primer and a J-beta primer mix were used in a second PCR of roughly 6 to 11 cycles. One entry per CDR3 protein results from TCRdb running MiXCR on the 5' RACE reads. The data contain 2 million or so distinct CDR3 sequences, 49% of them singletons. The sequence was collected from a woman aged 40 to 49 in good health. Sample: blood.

CDR3 amino acids: CASSIPSKVTQYF. Written as DNA, the CDR3 is TGTGCCAGCAGCATCCCAAGCAAAGTGACCCAGTACTTC. The chain has TRBV7-2 and TRBJ2-5; D remains unclear. CDR1 is SGHTA, CDR2 FQGNSA, per germline. This CDR3 is built from 13 residues. Trimming left V 5 bases short and J 7 bases short, with 14 bases between.